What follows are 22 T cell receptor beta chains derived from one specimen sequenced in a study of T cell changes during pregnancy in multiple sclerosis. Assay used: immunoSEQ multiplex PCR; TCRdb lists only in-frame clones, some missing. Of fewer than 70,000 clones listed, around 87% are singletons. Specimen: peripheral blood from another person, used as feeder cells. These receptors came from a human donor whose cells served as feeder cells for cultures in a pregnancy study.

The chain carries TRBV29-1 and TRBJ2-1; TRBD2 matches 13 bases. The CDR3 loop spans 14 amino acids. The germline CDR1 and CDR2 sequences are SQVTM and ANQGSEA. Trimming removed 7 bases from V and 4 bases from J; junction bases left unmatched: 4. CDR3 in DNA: TGCAGCGCACCGGGACTAGCGGGATACAATGAGCAGTTCTTC. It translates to CSAPGLAGYNEQFF.

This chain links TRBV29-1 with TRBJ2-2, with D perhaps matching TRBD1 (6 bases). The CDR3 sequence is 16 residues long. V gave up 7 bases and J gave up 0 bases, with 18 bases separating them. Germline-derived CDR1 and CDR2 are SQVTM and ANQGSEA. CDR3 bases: TGCAGCGCCGGATCGTTCCCAGGGGCGAACACCGGGGAGCTGTTTTTT. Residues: CSAGSFPGANTGELFF.

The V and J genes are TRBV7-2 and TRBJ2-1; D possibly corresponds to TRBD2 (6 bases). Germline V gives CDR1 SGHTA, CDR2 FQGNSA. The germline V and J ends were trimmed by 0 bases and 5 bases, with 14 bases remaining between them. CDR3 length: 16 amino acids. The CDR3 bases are TGTGCCAGCAGCTTAGCTAGCGGTATAATCCACAATGAGCAGTTCTTC. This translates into CASSLASGIIHNEQFF.

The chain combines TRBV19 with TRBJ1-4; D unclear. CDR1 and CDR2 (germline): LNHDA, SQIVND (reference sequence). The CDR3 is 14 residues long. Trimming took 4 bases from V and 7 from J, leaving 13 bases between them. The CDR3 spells CASSTTHPAEKLFF. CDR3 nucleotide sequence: TGTGCCAGTAGTACTACCCACCCTGCTGAAAAACTGTTTTTT. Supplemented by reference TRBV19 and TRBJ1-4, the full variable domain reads DGGITQSPKYLFRKEGQNVTLSCEQNLNHDAMYWYRQDPGQGLRLIYYSQIVNDFQKGDIAEGYSVSREKKESFPLTVTSAQKNPTAFYLCASSTTHPAEKLFFGSGTQLSVL.

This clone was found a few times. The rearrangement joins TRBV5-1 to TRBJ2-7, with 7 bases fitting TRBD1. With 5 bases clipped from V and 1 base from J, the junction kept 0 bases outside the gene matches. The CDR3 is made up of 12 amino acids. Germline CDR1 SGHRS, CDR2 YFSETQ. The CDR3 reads CASRGQSYEQYF. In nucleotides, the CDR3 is TGCGCCAGCAGGGGACAGTCCTACGAGCAGTACTTC.

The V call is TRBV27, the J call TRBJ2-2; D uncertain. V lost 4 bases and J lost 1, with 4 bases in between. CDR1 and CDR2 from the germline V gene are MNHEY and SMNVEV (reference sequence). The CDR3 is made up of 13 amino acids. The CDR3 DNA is TGTGCCAGCAGTTCATTGAACACCGGGGAGCTGTTTTTT. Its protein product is CASSSLNTGELFF.

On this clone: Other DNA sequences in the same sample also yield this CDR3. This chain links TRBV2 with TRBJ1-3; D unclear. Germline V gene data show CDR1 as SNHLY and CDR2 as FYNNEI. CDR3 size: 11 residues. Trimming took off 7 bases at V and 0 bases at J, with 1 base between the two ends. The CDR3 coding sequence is TGTGCCAGCACCTCTGGAAACACCATATATTTT. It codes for CASTSGNTIYF. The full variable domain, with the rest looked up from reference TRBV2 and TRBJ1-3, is EPEVTQTPSHQVTQMGQEVILRCVPISNHLYFYWYRQILGQKVEFLVSFYNNEISEKSEIFDDQFSVERPDGSNFTLKIRSTKLEDSAMYFCASTSGNTIYFGEGSWLTVV.

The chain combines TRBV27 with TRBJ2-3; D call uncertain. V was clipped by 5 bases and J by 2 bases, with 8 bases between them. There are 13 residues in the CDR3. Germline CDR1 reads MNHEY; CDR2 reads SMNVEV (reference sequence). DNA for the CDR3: TGTGCCAGCAGTCGATACCTCACAGATACGCAGTATTTT. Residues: CASSRYLTDTQYF.

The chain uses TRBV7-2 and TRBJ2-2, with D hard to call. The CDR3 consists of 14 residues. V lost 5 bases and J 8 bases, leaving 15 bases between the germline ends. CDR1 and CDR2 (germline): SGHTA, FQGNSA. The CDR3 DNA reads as TGTGCCAGCAGCGTCAGCGCCGCAACGGGGGAGCTGTTTTTT. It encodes CASSVSAATGELFF.

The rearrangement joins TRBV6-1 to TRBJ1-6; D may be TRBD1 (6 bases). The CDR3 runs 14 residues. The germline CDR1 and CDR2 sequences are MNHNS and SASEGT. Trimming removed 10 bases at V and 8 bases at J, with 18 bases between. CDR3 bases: TGTGCCACCTCCAGGGGACCCCGGGATTCACCCCTCCACTTT. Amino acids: CATSRGPRDSPLHF.

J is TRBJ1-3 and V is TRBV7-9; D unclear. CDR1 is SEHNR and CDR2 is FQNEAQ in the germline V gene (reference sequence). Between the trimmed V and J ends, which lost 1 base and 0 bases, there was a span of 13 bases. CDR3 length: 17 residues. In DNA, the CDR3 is TGTGCCAGCAGCTTAGGCCAGCCCGGCAGCTCTGGAAACACCATATATTTT. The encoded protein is CASSLGQPGSSGNTIYF.

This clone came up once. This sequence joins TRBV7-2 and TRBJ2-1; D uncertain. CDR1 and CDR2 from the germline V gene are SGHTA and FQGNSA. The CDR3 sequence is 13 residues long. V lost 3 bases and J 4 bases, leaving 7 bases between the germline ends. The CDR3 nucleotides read TGTGCCAGCAGCTTTTTGTCTTACAATGAGCAGTTCTTC. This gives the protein CASSFLSYNEQFF.

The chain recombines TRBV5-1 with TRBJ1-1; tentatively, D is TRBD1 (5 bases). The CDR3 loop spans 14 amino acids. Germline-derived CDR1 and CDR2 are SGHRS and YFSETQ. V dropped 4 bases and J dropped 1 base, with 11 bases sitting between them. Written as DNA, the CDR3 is TGCGCCAGCAGCCCCCTGGACACGAACACTGAAGCTTTCTTT. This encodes CASSPLDTNTEAFF.

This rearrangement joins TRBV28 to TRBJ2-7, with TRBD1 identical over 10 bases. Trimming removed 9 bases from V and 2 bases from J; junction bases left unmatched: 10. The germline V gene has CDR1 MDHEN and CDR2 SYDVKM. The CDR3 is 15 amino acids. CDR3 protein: CASNGGGTGAYEQYF. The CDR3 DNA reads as TGTGCCAGTAATGGAGGGGGGACAGGGGCCTACGAGCAGTACTTC.

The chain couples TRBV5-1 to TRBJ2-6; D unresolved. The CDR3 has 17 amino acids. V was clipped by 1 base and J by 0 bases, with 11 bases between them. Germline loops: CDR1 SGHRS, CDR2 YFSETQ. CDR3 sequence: CASSLYGDGSGANVLTF. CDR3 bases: TGCGCCAGCAGCTTGTATGGCGACGGCTCTGGGGCCAACGTCCTGACTTTC.

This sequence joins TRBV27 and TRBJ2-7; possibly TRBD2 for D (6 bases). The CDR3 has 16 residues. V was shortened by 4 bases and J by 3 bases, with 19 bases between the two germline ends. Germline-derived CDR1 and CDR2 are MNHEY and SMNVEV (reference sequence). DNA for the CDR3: TGTGCCAGCAGTTGGCGGGTTGGGAACGGGGGCTACGAGCAGTACTTC. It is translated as CASSWRVGNGGYEQYF.

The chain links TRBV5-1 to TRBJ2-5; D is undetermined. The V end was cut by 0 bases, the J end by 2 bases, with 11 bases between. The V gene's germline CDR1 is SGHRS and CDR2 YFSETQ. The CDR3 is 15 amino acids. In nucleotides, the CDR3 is TGCGCCAGCAGCTTGGAACAGTACCAACAAGAGACCCAGTACTTC. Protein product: CASSLEQYQQETQYF.

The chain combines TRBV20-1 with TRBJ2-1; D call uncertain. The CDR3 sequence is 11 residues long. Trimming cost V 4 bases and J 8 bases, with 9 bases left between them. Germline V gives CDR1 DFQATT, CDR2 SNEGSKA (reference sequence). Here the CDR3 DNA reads TGCAGTGCTACCCCATTCGATGAGCAGTTCTTC. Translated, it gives CSATPFDEQFF.

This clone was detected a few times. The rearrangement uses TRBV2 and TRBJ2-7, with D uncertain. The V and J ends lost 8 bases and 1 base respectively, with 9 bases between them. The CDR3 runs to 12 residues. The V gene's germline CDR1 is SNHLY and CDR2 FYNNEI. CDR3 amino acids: CASASRSYEQYF. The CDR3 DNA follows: TGTGCCAGCGCCTCCAGGTCCTACGAGCAGTACTTC.

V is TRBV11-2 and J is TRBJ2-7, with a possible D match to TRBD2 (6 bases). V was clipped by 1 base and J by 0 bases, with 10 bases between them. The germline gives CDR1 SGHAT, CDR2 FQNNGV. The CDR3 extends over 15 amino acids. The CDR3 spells CASSLVDGSSYEQYF. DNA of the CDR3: TGTGCCAGCAGCTTAGTCGACGGGAGCTCCTACGAGCAGTACTTC.

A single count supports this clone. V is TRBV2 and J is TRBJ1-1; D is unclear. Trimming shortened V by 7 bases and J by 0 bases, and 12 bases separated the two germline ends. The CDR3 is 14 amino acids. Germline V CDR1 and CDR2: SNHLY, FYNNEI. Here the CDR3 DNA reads TGTGCCAGCACCTACAGACTCATGAACACTGAAGCTTTCTTT. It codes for CASTYRLMNTEAFF. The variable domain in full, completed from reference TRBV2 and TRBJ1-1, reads EPEVTQTPSHQVTQMGQEVILRCVPISNHLYFYWYRQILGQKVEFLVSFYNNEISEKSEIFDDQFSVERPDGSNFTLKIRSTKLEDSAMYFCASTYRLMNTEAFFGQGTRLTVV.

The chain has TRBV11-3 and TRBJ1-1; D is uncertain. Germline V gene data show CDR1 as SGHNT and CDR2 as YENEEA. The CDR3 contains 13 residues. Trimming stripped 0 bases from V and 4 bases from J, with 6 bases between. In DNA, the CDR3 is TGTGCCAGCAGCTTAGAAAGGAGCACTGAAGCTTTCTTT. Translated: CASSLERSTEAFF.